The clone carrying this T cell receptor beta chain was recorded many times. This specimen comes from a study of T cells after yellow fever vaccination. The germline gives CDR1 SQVTM, CDR2 ANQGSEA. This CDR3 has 13 amino acids. V lost 7 bases and J lost 7, with 19 bases in between. Template-switching 5'RACE yielded the TCR cDNA; a universal primer site and UMIs were added in the process. Via MiXCR, TCRdb re-called the 5' RACE reads, giving one row per CDR3 protein. The sample includes hundreds of thousands of distinct CDR3 sequences, less than 4.5% seen only once; the top ten take around 20%. The chain couples TRBV29-1 to TRBJ2-5; D perhaps matches TRBD2 (5 bases). The sample in question was PBMCs, obtained on the day of the yellow fever booster vaccination. The TCR comes from a man aged 18 to 29 who received the YFV17D yellow fever vaccine. In DNA, the CDR3 is TGCAGCGCCCTGAGGGCCCCCACCGGGACCCAGTACTTC. It is translated as CSALRAPTGTQYF.